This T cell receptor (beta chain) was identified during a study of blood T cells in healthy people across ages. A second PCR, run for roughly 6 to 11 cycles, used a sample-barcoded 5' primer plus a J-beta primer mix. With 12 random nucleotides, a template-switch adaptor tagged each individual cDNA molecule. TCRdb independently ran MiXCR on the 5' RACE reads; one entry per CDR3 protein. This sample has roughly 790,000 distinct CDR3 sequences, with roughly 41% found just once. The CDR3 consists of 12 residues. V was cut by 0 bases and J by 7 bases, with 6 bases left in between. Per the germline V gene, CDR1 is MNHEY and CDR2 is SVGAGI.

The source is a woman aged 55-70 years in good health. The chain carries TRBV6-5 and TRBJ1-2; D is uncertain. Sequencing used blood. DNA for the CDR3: TGTGCCAGCAGTTACTCGGGCGGTGGCTACACCTTC. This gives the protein CASSYSGGGYTF.